This T cell receptor beta chain was sequenced for a study of follicular helper T cells after annual influenza vaccination. Overall study: For some subjects, blood spans the 2013-2014, 2014-2015 and 2015-2016 annual vaccinations.

TCRdb's copy holds only in-frame clones and misses some; the assay was immunoSEQ multiplex PCR. The table lists about 14,000 clones, 84% of them singletons, with roughly 0.27% in the top ten. Study-level results: Day 7 ICOS+CD38+ clones later appeared mostly in ICOS-CD38- cTfh. ICOS+CD38+ cTfh clonality tracked population frequency, and its change tracked circulating plasmablast change.

Trimming removed 0 bases from V and 4 bases from J, with 16 bases in between. The germline CDR1 and CDR2 sequences are SGHRS and YFSETQ. This CDR3 contains 16 residues. This sample's time point: 2014-2015 season, pre-vaccination. Regarding this clone: Its target is unknown.

The chain combines TRBV5-1 with TRBJ1-2; D not resolved. Sequences were derived from CXCR5- memory CD4+ T cells sorted from blood, sampled on the day of influenza vaccination. This clonotype originated in an adult who received the influenza vaccine. The CDR3 DNA follows: TGCGCCAGCAGCTTGGGTACGGGCGGCAGAACCTATGGCTACACCTTC. Translated: CASSLGTGGRTYGYTF.